The sequence of this TCR beta chain was determined in a study of shared clonotypes between healthy human individuals (dated by TCRdb to between 2020 and 2021). About the full investigation: A few men and a couple of women, aged 18 to 49 years, made up the cohort. For each donor, CD4 naive and CD4 memory were each given three plates, CD8 naive was given two plates, and CD8 memory was given one plate. To estimate repertoire size and how much clonotypes are shared between individuals, the study performed deep sequencing of blood TCR repertoires from five healthy adults. Libraries were prepared and TCR repertoires were sequenced by different laboratories using diverse techniques, in order to increase sequencing depth and limit assay-specific biases. Leukapheresis yielded between about 0.9 and 8.9 billion PBMCs per donor.

Turning to this clone: The antigen it recognizes is unknown. Qualities for individual bases were not recorded, and no much larger clone is one base off.

TCR CDR3 regions were amplified from genomic DNA by multiplex PCR using the deep immunoSEQ assay. Extracted genomic DNA from each cell subset was spread evenly across all wells of several immunoSEQ 96-well plates, with each plate serving as a replicate. For sorted subsets, each replicate PCR was loaded with around 200 ng genomic DNA, equivalent to 30,000 or so T cell genomes. Purified libraries were quantified with a Qubit 3.0 fluorometer, sized on a Bioanalyzer 2100, and re-quantified with the KAPA Library Quantification kit. Each immunoSEQ 96-well plate was sequenced on its own single-read 150-cycle Illumina NextSeq 550 flow cell. The authors processed their data as follows. Because the immunoSEQ output held only junctional sequences and lacked quality scores, the filtering could not match the filtering applied to full-length reads. To assign V/J genes and CDR3, sequences were annotated using PyIR, a Python wrapper for IgBLAST v1.9, with IMGT germline references. Reads were removed for weak V/J assignments (E-value above 1e-6), missing CDR3, stop codons, out-of-frame junctions, or ambiguous translated residues. V3J clonotypes were defined as sequences sharing the same inferred V gene, J gene, and CDR3 amino acid sequence. Percentage overlap between repertoires was computed as shared unique clonotypes divided by the size of the smaller repertoire. Richness of each repertoire was evaluated using RTK rarefaction, the Chao1 estimator, and Recon v2.1 estimates of unobserved clonotypes. Generation probabilities were computed with OLGA for all TCRbeta clonotypes obtained by the gDNA method from several donors. The source is immuneACCESS, and TCRdb retained only in-frame sequences with V and J called. Part of the clones is not carried over; for the studies checked, unresolved V genes explain less than half of this, and the remainder is unexplained. V and J calls and clone size are copied from that table; D and trimming were computed from the DNA. The sample records 2 million or so clones, 95% of which are singletons. Clones ranked in the top ten supply 0.1% to 0.15% of the sample.

Healthy HIV-negative adults with no recently reported acute infections or vaccinations were included as donors. Every donor was a Caucasian adult residing in Nashville, Tennessee, USA. CD4+ T cells were enriched by magnetic negative selection, after which naive cells were positively selected on CD45RA and the negative fraction was taken as the memory subset. After blood collection by leukapheresis, PBMCs were isolated using Ficoll-Histopaque density gradient centrifugation and then cryopreserved in the vapor phase of liquid nitrogen. Analytical flow cytometry was used to check the purity and quantity of each magnetically sorted T cell population. Genomic DNA was isolated from each sorted fraction and quantified by UV absorbance on a Nanodrop 2000c. Study-wide findings and limitations: Sampling was restricted to blood, and TCR repertoires in tissues likely differ from the TCR repertoires found in blood. Even with the large sequencing depth, rarefaction of the sorted-subset datasets indicated that sequencing was incomplete. The genetic and exposure-history diversity represented was limited by the small number of donors. Naive subsets generally had larger estimated clonotype richness than memory subsets did. Compared with non-shared clonotypes, clonotypes shared by all four sorted-subset donors had higher generation probabilities. Pairwise subsampling led to the expectation that sequencing depth would affect the degree of clonotype sharing among donors. Across a handful of donors, approximately 5% of naive CD4, approximately 4% of naive CD8, around 2.1% of memory CD4, and 0.4% to 0.45% of memory CD8 clonotypes were shared.

In the germline V gene, CDR1 corresponds to SNHLY and CDR2 to FYNNEI. CDR3 length: 13 amino acids, cysteine to phenylalanine. Only the CDR3 portion is preserved as DNA: 39 bases, with reading frame beginning at the first base. Relative to germline, V is 7 bases shorter and J is 6 bases shorter, with 14 bases between their ends. The sequence came from a man between 18 and 35 years old in good health. The sequence is built from TRBV2 and TRBJ2-3; perhaps TRBD1 is the D gene, with 6 bases matching. Sequencing was done on a sample of naive CD4+ T cells sorted from blood. The label giving this sample's cell subset or site can be read as: CD45RA+ positively selected. The DNA sequence is TGTGCCAGCAAGCAGGGGTGGGTGGATACGCAGTATTTT. Its translation reads: CASKQGWVDTQYF.